This T cell receptor beta chain was identified during a study of cytomegalovirus exposure and HLA in healthy donors. About the study: Earlier results showed approximately 120 million unique TCR beta sequences derived from roughly 180 million T cells. Notes on the study in general: More clonal expansion characterized HLA-associated TCR beta chains than equally common others in a later analysis. The likely explanation for a cluster of highly shared sequence variants was sequencing artifact. 16,951 TCR beta sequences were associated with HLA alleles at 0.05 false discovery rate in a later analysis.

PCR primers comprised 60 Vbeta and 13 Jbeta primers. Only in-frame clones appear in the TCRdb table, and some are missing; sequencing was by immunoSEQ multiplex PCR. The sample lists about 160,000 clones; approximately 80% were seen once. This CDR3 is 15 amino acids long. Germline V lookup: CDR1 MRHNA, CDR2 SNTAGT. Trimming removed 3 bases at V and 3 bases at J, with 14 bases between. As regards this clone: Antigen: not known.

The chain couples TRBV6-4 to TRBJ1-1; D remains unclear. The material sequenced was PBMCs. This TCR was recovered from a male donor in good health and CMV-seropositive. CDR3 protein: CASSEADGPYTEAFF. The CDR3 DNA reads as TGTGCCAGCAGTGAAGCGGACGGACCGTACACTGAAGCTTTCTTT.